Listed here are 14 T cell receptor beta chains from one sample, sequenced in a study of blood T cell repertoires in COVID-19. Sequenced by immunoSEQ multiplex PCR; TCRdb stores in-frame clones only, minus some. The data hold fewer than 350,000 clones, with 70% to 90% observed a single time. Sequenced material: PBMCs or T cells enriched from blood (not recorded which). Receptors were obtained from a woman in her thirties or forties who had recovered from COVID-19.

The chain uses TRBV3-1 (or the pseudogene TRBV3-2) and TRBJ1-6, with TRBD1 identical over 9 bases. Germline CDR1 reads LGHDT; CDR2 reads YNNKEL (reference sequence). The V gene end was trimmed by 9 bases and the J gene end by 10 bases; junction bases not matched to a gene: 7. The CDR3 is 13 amino acids. Written as DNA, the CDR3 is TGTGCCAGTAGGACAGGGGACAGGTCACCCCTCCACTTT. Amino acid sequence: CASRTGDRSPLHF.

The chain joins TRBV9 to TRBJ2-1; 7 bases are a match to TRBD2. There are 13 residues in the CDR3. Germline CDR1 and CDR2: SGDLS and YYNGEE. V shed 0 bases, J shed 9 bases, and the junction held 3 bases outside the gene matches. The CDR3 loop reads CASSVGTRGEQFF. In DNA, the CDR3 is TGTGCCAGCAGCGTAGGGACTAGGGGTGAGCAGTTCTTC.

V is TRBV6-5 and J is TRBJ2-4; TRBD2 agrees at 11 bases. Germline CDR1 MNHEY, CDR2 SVGAGI. J gave up 4 bases and V 0 bases, and 2 bases lay outside the gene matches. The CDR3 loop spans 16 amino acids. The CDR3 sequence is CASSYSSGGAKNIQYF. The CDR3 region has the DNA TGTGCCAGCAGTTACTCTAGCGGGGGGGCAAAAAACATTCAGTACTTC.

This clone showed up just once. The chain couples TRBV7-3 to TRBJ2-2; 11 positions match TRBD2. V shed 3 bases and J 5 bases; nucleotides not matched to a gene: 14. There are 19 residues in the CDR3. Germline assignment: CDR1 SGHTA and CDR2 FQGTGA. The chain's CDR3 is CASSFGTGRTSGRTGELFF. CDR3 sequence (DNA): TGTGCCAGCAGCTTCGGGACAGGGCGCACTAGCGGGAGAACCGGGGAGCTGTTTTTT.

The J gene is TRBJ1-1, the V gene TRBV11-2, with TRBD1 matching over 9 bases. V gave up 5 bases and J gave up 10 bases; unmatched junction bases: 8. The germline CDR1 and CDR2 sequences are SGHAT and FQNNGV. This CDR3 is built from 13 residues. CDR3 amino acids: CASSARDRAIAFF. The CDR3 coding sequence is TGTGCCAGCAGCGCCCGGGACAGGGCGATAGCTTTCTTT.

This clone was seen once. The chain links TRBV30 to TRBJ2-7; D gene ambiguous. This CDR3 spans 13 amino acids. Trimming left V 2 bases short and J 4 bases short, with 12 bases between. Germline V gene lookup returns CDR1 GTSNPN and CDR2 SVGIG (reference sequence). This CDR3 reads CAWSIPPVYEQYF. The CDR3 DNA sequence: TGTGCCTGGAGTATCCCGCCGGTGTACGAGCAGTACTTC.

The chain combines TRBV9 with TRBJ2-2; tentative D call: TRBD2 (6 bases). V dropped 4 bases and J dropped 0 bases, with 13 bases sitting between them. CDR1 and CDR2 (germline): SGDLS, YYNGEE. This CDR3 comprises 16 residues. The CDR3 reads CASSLASDPNTGELFF. CDR3 nucleotides: TGTGCCAGCAGCCTCGCTAGCGACCCGAACACCGGGGAGCTGTTTTTT.

The V call is TRBV6-5, the J call TRBJ2-1, with 11 bases lining up with TRBD1. Germline assignment: CDR1 MNHEY and CDR2 SVGAGI. This CDR3 comprises 13 residues. Germline trimming cut 11 bases from V and 8 bases from J; bases unmatched to any gene: 8. The CDR3: CAVRDRGYYEQFF. CDR3 nucleotides: TGTGCCGTTCGGGACAGGGGGTATTATGAGCAGTTCTTC.

CDR3 protein: CASSETLDSNQPQHF. CDR3 in DNA: TGTGCCAGCAGTGAGACTCTGGATAGCAATCAGCCCCAGCATTTT. V usage is TRBV25-1 and J usage is TRBJ1-5, with no clear D. Germline assignment: CDR1 MGHDK and CDR2 SYGVNS. Trimming removed 3 bases at V and 0 bases at J, with 9 bases between. This CDR3 has 15 residues.

This clone was seen just once. The chain has TRBV12-3 or TRBV12-4 and TRBJ1-5; D ambiguous. The CDR3 sequence is 12 residues long. V was trimmed by 5 bases and J by 2 bases, leaving 4 bases between them. CDR3 loop: CASSPGNQPQHF. Written as DNA, the CDR3 is TGTGCCAGCAGTCCAGGCAATCAGCCCCAGCATTTT.

The genes are TRBV6-5 and TRBJ1-2; TRBD1 matches 10 bases. Germline lookup yields CDR1 MNHEY and CDR2 SVGAGI. V shed 6 bases, J shed 6 bases, and the junction held 4 bases outside the gene matches. The CDR3 is 13 residues long. The CDR3 DNA is TGTGCCAGCAGGGAGACAGGGGGCCATGGCTACACCTTC. The encoded protein is CASRETGGHGYTF.

About this clone itself: Other DNA sequences from this sample encode an identical CDR3 as well. The J gene is TRBJ2-7, the V gene TRBV12-3 or TRBV12-4; no definite D call. CDR3 size: 12 residues. Trimming removed 6 bases at V and 0 bases at J, with 6 bases between. CDR3 residues: CASSRSSYEQYF. In DNA form, the CDR3 reads TGTGCCAGCAGCCGGAGCTCCTACGAGCAGTACTTC.

The gene calls are TRBV7-3 and TRBJ2-1; 7 bases agree with TRBD2. This CDR3 has 13 amino acids. Germline trimming cut 5 bases from V and 5 bases from J; bases unmatched to any gene: 3. The germline gives CDR1 SGHTA, CDR2 FQGTGA. The CDR3: CASSPGTNNEQFF. CDR3 DNA: TGTGCCAGCAGCCCAGGGACTAACAATGAGCAGTTCTTC.

The chain employs TRBV19 and TRBJ2-1, with 12 positions matching TRBD1. The CDR3 runs to 15 residues. Trimming at V came to 5 bases and at J to 10 bases, leaving 9 bases not matched to a gene. Germline assignment: CDR1 LNHDA and CDR2 SQIVND (reference sequence). CDR3 protein: CASSHRGQGAEEQFF. Here the CDR3 DNA reads TGTGCCAGTAGTCACCGGGGACAGGGGGCAGAGGAGCAGTTCTTC.